These 2 T cell receptor beta chains were sequenced from one sample in a study of vaccination effects on CD4 cells after COVID-19. The repertoire was sequenced with immunoSEQ multiplex PCR; TCRdb's copy has only in-frame clones and lacks some. The table has 30,000 or so clones, about 71% seen once; the top ten hold roughly 3.8%. These receptors' antigens are unknown. Following a roughly eleven-day culture, CD4+ T cells were purified. Source: CD4+ T cells from PBMCs cultured without peptide, taken before COVID-19 vaccination. The receptors shown here come from a human donor who received a COVID-19 vaccine.

The chain links TRBV30 to TRBJ1-6; a weak D match, TRBD1 (5 bases). Trimming pared 4 bases from V and 7 bases from J, leaving 8 bases between. This CDR3 contains 12 residues. In germline, CDR1 is GTSNPN, CDR2 SVGIG (reference sequence). CDR3 in DNA: TGTGCCTGGATGGGGCAGAATTCACCCCTCCACTTT. This gives the protein CAWMGQNSPLHF. Drawing the rest from reference TRBV30 and TRBJ1-6, the complete variable domain is SQTIHQWPATLVQPVGSPLSLECTVEGTSNPNLYWYRQAAGRGLQLLFYSVGIGQISSEVPQNLSASRPQDRQFILSSKKLLLSDSGFYLCAWMGQNSPLHFGNGTRLTVT.

A few counts support this clone. This chain links TRBV4-2 with TRBJ2-7; weak D call: TRBD2 (6 bases). This CDR3 region has 20 residues. The germline V gene has CDR1 LGHNA and CDR2 YNFKEQ. The germline V and J ends were trimmed by 0 bases and 4 bases, with 28 bases remaining between them. This CDR3 reads CASSQEGGGKFTALGYEQYF. The DNA for the CDR3 is TGTGCCAGCAGCCAAGAGGGGGGAGGCAAGTTCACGGCGCTGGGATACGAGCAGTACTTC.